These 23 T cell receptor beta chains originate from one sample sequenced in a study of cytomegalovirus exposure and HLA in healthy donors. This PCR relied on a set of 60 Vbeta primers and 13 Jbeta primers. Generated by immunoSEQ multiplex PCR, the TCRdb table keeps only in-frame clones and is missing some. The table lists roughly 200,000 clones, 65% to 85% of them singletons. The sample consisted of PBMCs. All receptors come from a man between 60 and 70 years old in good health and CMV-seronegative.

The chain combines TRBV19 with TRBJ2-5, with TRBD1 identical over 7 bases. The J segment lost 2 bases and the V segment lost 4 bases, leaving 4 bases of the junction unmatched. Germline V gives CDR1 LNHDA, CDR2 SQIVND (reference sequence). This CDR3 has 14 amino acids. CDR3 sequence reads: CASSTPGQQETQYF. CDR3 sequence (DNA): TGTGCCAGTAGTACTCCGGGACAGCAAGAGACCCAGTACTTC.

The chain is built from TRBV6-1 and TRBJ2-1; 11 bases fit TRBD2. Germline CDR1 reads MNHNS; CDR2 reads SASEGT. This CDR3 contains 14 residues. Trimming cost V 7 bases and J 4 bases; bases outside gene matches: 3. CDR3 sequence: CASTGTSGYNEQFF. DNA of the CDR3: TGTGCCAGCACAGGGACTAGCGGTTACAATGAGCAGTTCTTC.

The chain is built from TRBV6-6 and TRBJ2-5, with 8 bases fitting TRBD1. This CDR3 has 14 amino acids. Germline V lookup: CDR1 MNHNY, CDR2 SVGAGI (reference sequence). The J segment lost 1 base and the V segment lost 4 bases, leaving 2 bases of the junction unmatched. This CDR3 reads CASSWDRSQETQYF. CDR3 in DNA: TGTGCCAGCAGTTGGGACAGGAGCCAAGAGACCCAGTACTTC.

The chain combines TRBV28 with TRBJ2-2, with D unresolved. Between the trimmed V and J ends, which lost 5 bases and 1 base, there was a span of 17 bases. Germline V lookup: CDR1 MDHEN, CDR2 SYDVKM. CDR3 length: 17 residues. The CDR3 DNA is TGTGCCAGCAGTCCCGCCCTCGTGGCCCTGAACACCGGGGAGCTGTTTTTT. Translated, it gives CASSPALVALNTGELFF.

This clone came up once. CDR3 bases: TGTGCCAGCAGCGCCCGCGGAACAGATACGCAGTATTTT. Amino acid sequence: CASSARGTDTQYF. The J gene is TRBJ2-3, the V gene TRBV7-7; D is unresolved. The CDR3 runs to 13 residues. V dropped 5 bases and J dropped 3 bases, with 9 bases sitting between them. CDR1 is SSHAT and CDR2 is FNYEAQ in the germline V gene (reference sequence).

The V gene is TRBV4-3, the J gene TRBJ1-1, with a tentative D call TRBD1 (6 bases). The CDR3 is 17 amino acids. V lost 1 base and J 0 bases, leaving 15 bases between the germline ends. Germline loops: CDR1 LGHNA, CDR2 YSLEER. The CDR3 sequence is CASSQAVQGTLNTEAFF. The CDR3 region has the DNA TGCGCCAGCAGCCAAGCTGTACAGGGTACCCTGAACACTGAAGCTTTCTTT.

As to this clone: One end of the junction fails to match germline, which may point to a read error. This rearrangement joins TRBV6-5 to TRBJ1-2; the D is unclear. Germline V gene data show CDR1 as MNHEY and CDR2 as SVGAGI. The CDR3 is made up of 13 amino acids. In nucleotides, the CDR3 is TGTGCCAGCAGTTACTCTGGAGGGCCTGGCTACCCCTTC. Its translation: CASSYSGGPGYPF.

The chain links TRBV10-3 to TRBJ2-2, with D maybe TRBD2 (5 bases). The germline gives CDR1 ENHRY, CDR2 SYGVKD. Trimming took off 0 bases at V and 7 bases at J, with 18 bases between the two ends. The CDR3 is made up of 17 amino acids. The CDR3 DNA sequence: TGTGCCATCAGTGAGTCTTTCGCCCCCGGGATCGACGGGGAGCTGTTTTTT. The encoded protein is CAISESFAPGIDGELFF.

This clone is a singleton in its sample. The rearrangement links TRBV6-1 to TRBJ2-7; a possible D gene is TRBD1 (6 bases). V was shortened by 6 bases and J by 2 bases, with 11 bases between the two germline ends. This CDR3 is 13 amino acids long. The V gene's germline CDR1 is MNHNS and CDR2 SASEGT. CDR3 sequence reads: CASRVTGPYEQYF. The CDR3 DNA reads TGTGCCAGCAGGGTTACAGGGCCCTACGAGCAGTACTTC.

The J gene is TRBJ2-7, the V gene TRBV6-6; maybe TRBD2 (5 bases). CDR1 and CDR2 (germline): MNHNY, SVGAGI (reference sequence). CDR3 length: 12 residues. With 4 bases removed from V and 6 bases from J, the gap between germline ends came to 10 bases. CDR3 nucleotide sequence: TGTGCCAGCAGTTCGCGAGGGCGCGAGCAGTACTTC. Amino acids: CASSSRGREQYF.

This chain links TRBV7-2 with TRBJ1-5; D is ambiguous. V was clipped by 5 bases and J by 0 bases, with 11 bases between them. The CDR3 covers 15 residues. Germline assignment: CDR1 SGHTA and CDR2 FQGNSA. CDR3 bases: TGTGCCAGCAGCCCCAGTCCCAATAGCAATCAGCCCCAGCATTTT. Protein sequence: CASSPSPNSNQPQHF.

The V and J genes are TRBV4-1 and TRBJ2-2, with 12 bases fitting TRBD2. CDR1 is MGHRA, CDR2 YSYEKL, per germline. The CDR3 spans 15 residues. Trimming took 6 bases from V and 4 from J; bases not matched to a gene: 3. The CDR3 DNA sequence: TGCGCCAGCAGGCCTAGCGGGGGGGCCACCGGGGAGCTGTTTTTT. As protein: CASRPSGGATGELFF.

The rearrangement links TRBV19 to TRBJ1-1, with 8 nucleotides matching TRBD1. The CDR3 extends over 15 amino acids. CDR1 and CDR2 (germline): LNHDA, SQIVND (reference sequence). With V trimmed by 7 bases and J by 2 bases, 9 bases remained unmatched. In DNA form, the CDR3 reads TGTGCCAGTATCGTTTCAGGGGGCCTTAACACTGAAGCTTTCTTT. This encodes CASIVSGGLNTEAFF.

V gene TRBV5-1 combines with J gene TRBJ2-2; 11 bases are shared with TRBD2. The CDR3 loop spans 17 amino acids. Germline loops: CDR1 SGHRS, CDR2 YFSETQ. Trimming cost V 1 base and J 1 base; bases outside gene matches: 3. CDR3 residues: CASSLSGTSGNTGELFF. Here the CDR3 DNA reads TGCGCCAGCAGCTTGTCAGGGACTAGCGGGAACACCGGGGAGCTGTTTTTT.

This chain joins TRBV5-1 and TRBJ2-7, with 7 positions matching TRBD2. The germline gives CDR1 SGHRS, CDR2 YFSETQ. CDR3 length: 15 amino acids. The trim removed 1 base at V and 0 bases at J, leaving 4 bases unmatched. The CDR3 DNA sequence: TGCGCCAGCAGCTTGACTAGCGCCAACTCCTACGAGCAGTACTTC. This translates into CASSLTSANSYEQYF.

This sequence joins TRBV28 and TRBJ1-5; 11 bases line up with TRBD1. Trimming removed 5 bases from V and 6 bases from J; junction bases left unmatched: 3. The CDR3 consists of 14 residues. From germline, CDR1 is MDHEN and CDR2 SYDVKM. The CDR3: CASSPDRGPQPQHF. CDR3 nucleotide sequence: TGTGCCAGCAGTCCGGACAGGGGGCCTCAGCCCCAGCATTTT. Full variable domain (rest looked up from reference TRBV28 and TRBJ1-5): DVKVTQSSRYLVKRTGEKVFLECVQDMDHENMFWYRQDPGLGLRLIYFSYDVKMKEKGDIPEGYSVSREKKERFSLILESASTNQTSMYLCASSPDRGPQPQHFGDGTRLSIL.

The CDR3 is CASSGLAGETQYF. CDR3 coding DNA: TGTGCCAGCAGTGGACTAGCGGGAGAGACCCAGTACTTC. The chain joins TRBV6-4 to TRBJ2-5; 10 nucleotides line up with TRBD2. After removal of 4 bases from V and 4 bases from J, the junction contained 0 bases not matched to a gene. This CDR3 is 13 amino acids long. Germline V lookup: CDR1 MRHNA, CDR2 SNTAGT.

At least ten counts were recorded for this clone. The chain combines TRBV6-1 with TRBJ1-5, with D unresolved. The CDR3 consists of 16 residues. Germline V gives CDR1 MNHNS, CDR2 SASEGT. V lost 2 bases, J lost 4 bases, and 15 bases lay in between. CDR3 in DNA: TGTGCCAGCAGTGAAAGGGCCCGGGGAAAGAATCAGCCCCAGCATTTT. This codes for CASSERARGKNQPQHF.

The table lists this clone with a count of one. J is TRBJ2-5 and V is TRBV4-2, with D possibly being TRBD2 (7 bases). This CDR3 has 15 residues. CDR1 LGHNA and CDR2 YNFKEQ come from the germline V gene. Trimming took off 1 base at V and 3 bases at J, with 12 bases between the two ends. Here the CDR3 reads CASSQAAGAEETQYF. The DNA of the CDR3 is TGTGCCAGCAGCCAAGCGGCGGGGGCAGAAGAGACCCAGTACTTC.

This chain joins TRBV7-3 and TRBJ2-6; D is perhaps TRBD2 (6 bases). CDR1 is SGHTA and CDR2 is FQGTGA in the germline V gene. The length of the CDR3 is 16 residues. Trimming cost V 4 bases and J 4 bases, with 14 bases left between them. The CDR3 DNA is TGTGCCAGCAGCTCCCCGGGACTTTCAGGGGCCAACGTCCTGACTTTC. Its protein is CASSSPGLSGANVLTF.

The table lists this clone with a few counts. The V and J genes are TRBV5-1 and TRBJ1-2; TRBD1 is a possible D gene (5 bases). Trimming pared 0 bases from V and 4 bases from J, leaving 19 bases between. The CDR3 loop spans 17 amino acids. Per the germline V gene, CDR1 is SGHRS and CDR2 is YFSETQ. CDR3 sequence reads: CASSLALRQPTPYGYTF. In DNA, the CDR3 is TGCGCCAGCAGCTTGGCCCTTAGACAGCCCACACCCTATGGCTACACCTTC.

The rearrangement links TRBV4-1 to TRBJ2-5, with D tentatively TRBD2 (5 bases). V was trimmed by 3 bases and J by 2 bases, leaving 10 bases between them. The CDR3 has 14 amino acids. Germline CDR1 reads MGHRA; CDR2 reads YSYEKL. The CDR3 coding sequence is TGCGCCAGCAGCCACATCGGGGAACAAGAGACCCAGTACTTC. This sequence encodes CASSHIGEQETQYF.

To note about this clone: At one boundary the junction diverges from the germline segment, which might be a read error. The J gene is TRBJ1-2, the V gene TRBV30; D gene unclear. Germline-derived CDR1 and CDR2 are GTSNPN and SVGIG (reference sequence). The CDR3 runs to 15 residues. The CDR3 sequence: CASQSPGDFNYGYPF. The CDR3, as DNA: TGTGCCTCTCAATCCCCCGGAGATTTTAACTATGGCTACCCCTTC.